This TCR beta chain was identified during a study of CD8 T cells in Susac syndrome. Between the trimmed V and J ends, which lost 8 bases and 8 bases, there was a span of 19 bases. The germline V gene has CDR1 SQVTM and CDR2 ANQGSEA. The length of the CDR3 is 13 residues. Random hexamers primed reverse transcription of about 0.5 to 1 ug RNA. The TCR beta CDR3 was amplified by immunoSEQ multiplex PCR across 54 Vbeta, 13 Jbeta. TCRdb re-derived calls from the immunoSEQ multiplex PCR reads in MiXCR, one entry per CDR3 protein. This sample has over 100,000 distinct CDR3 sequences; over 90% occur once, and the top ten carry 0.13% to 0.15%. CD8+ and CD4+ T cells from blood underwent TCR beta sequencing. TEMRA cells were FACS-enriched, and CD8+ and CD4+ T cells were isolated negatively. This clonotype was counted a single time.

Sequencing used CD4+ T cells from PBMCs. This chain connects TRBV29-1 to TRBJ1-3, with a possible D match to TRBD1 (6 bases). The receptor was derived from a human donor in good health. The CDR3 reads CSIRTDLRDTIYF. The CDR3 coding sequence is TGCAGCATCCGGACAGACCTCCGGGACACCATATATTTT.